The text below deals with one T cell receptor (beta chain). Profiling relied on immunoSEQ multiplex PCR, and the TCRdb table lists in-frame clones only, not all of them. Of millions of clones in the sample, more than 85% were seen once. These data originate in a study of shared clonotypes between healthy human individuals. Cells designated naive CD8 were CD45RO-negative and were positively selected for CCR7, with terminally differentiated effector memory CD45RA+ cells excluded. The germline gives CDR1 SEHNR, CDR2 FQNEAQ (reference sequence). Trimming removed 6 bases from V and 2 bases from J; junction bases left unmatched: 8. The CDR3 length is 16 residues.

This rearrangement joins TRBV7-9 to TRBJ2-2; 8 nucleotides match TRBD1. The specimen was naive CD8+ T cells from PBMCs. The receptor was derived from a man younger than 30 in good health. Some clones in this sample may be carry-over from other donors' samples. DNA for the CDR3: TGTGCCAGCAGGATAAATGACAGGGGTAACACCGGGGAGCTGTTTTTT. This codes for CASRINDRGNTGELFF. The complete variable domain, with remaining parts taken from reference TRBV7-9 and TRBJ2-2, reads DTGVSQNPRHKITKRGQNVTFRCDPISEHNRLYWYRQTLGQGPEFLTYFQNEAQLEKSRLLSDRFSAERPKGSFSTLEIQRTEQGDSAMYLCASRINDRGNTGELFFGEGSRLTVL.